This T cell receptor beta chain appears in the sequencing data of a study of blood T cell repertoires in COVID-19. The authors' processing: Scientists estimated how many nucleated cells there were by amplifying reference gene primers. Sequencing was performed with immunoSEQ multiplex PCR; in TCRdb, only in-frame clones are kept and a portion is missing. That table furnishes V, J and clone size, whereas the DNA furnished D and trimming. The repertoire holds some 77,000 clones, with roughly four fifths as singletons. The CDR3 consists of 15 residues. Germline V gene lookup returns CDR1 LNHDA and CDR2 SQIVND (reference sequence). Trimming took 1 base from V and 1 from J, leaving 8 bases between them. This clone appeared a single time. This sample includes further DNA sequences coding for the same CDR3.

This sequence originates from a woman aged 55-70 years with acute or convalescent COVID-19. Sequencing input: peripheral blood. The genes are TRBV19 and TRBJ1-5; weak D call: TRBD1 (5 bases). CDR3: CASSIGQLSNQPQHF. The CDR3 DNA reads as TGTGCCAGTAGTATAGGACAGTTAAGCAATCAGCCCCAGCATTTT.